This T cell receptor (beta chain) derives from a study of T cell responses to AZD1222 COVID-19 vaccine. The study's findings and limits: CD4 TCRs linked to vaccination spanned spike, dominating at 160-218 and 743-854. Just 6 or 7 people given AZD1222 tested seropositive at baseline. In all cases, repertoires were sampled only after the peak T cell response. Clonal diversity may have been underestimated, and the donors were mostly white British, with more females than males.

The assay was immunoSEQ multiplex PCR, and TCRdb's table has in-frame clones only and misses some. Of 150,000 to 200,000 clones in the sample, 90% to 95% were seen once. Germline lookup yields CDR1 MNHEY and CDR2 SVGAGI. The V gene end was trimmed by 5 bases and the J gene end by 2 bases; junction bases not matched to a gene: 8. The length of the CDR3 is 15 residues. On this clone itself: Its antigen is as yet unknown.

The sample consisted of peripheral blood, taken on day 0 of AZD1222 vaccination. This sequence was found in an adult in good health. The chain recombines TRBV6-5 with TRBJ1-1; 7 bases fit TRBD1. CDR3 protein: CASSQSTGRNTEAFF. The CDR3 region has the DNA TGTGCCAGCAGTCAATCGACAGGGAGAAACACTGAAGCTTTCTTT.